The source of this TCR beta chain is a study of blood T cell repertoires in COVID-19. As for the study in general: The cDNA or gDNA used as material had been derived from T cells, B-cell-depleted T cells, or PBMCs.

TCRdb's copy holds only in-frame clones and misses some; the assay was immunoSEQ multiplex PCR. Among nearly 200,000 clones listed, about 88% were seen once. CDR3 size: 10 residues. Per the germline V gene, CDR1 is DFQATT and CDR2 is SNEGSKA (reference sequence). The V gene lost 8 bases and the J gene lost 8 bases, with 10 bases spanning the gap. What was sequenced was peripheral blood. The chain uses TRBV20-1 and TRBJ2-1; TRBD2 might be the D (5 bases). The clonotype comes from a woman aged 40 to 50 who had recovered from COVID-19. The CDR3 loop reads CSPKRDEQFF. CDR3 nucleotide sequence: TGCAGTCCAAAGAGGGATGAGCAGTTCTTC.